Reported below is one T cell receptor beta chain. Its antigen is still unknown. Cryopreserved PBMCs provided about 2 micrograms of genomic DNA for the TCR beta libraries. The data belong to a study of cytotoxic CD8 clonotypes in ibrutinib-treated CLL. Study as a whole: Samples showed on average approximately 260,000 productive templates and about 94,000 productive rearrangements. General observations from the study: Clonality climbed at ibrutinib response, then dropped toward baseline at progression. Public clonotypes (which were uncommon) either contracted or remained stable on treatment.

The data were produced by immunoSEQ multiplex PCR, yet TCRdb's version contains in-frame clones alone and is incomplete. The sample lists 100,000 to 150,000 clones, roughly 88% occurring once. The receptor was isolated from a human donor with chronic lymphocytic leukemia. The sample was PBMCs, taken after 24 months of ibrutinib treatment.

The CDR3 sequence: CASSPGLAGTAYEQYF. DNA of the CDR3: TGCGCCAGCAGCCCGGGACTAGCGGGAACTGCCTACGAGCAGTACTTC. The chain joins TRBV4-1 to TRBJ2-7, with TRBD2 identical over 13 bases. The V gene's germline CDR1 is MGHRA and CDR2 YSYEKL. Unmatched junction bases numbered 5, after V lost 4 bases and J lost 2 bases. This CDR3 has 16 residues.